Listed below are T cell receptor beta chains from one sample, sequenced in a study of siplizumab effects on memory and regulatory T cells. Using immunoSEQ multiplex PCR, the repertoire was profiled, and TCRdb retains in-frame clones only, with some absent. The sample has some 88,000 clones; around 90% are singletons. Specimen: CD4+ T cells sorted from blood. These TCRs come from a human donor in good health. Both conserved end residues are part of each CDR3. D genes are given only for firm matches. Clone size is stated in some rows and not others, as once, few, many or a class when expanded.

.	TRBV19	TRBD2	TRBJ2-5	CASRDLGLAGSRETQYF	TGTGCCAGTAGGGATCTGGGGCTAGCGGGAAGTCGGGAGACCCAGTACTTC
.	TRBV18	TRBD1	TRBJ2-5	CASSPPTGVETQYF	TGTGCCAGCTCACCCCCTACAGGGGTAGAGACCCAGTACTTC
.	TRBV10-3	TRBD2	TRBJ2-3	CAISDSAGGTDTQYF	TGTGCCATCAGTGATTCTGCGGGAGGCACAGATACGCAGTATTTT
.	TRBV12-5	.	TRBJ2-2	CASGLGGSNTGELFF	TGTGCTAGTGGTTTAGGGGGGTCTAACACCGGGGAGCTGTTTTTT
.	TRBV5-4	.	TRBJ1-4	CASSLGRFNEKLFF	TGTGCCAGCAGCTTGGGACGGTTTAATGAAAAACTGTTTTTT
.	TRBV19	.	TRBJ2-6	CASSNTGANVLTF	TGTGCCAGTAGTAATACTGGGGCCAACGTCCTGACTTTC
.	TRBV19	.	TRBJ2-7	CASSSNGVYEQYF	TGTGCCAGTAGTTCCAATGGGGTCTACGAGCAGTACTTC
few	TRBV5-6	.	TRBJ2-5	CASSLVETQYF	TGTGCCAGCAGCTTGGTAGAGACCCAGTACTTC
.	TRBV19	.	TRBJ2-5	CASSIQGWETQYF	TGTGCCAGTAGTATCCAGGGGTGGGAGACCCAGTACTTC
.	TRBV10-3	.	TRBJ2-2	CAISGTMGSGELFF	TGTGCCATCAGCGGGACCATGGGATCCGGGGAGCTGTTTTTT
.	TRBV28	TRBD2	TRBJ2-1	CASSSPAGGARDEQFF	TGTGCCAGCAGTTCCCCAGCGGGAGGGGCGAGGGATGAGCAGTTCTTC
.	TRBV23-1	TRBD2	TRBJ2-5	CASSQSGGEETQYF	TGCGCCAGCAGTCAATCGGGGGGGGAGGAGACCCAGTACTTC
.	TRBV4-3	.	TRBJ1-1	CASSPGGRAFF	TGCGCCAGCAGCCCTGGGGGGAGAGCTTTCTTT
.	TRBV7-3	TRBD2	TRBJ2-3	CASSPMGRTSGSRPDTQYF	TGTGCCAGCAGCCCCATGGGTCGTACTAGCGGGAGTAGGCCAGATACGCAGTATTTT
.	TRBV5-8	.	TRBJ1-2	CASSLSISLRGYTF	TGTGCCAGCAGCTTGAGTATTTCCCTTCGGGGCTACACCTTC
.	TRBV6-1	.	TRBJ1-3	CASSEPGTSGNTIYF	TGTGCCAGCTCAGAGCCGGGGACCTCTGGAAACACCATATATTTT
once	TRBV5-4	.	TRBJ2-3	CASSLSGASTDTQYF	TGTGCCAGCAGCTTGTCGGGAGCTAGCACAGATACGCAGTATTTT
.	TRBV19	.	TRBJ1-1	CASSMRGGMNTEAFF	TGTGCCAGTAGTATGCGTGGAGGGATGAACACTGAAGCTTTCTTT
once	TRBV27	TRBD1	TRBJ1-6	CASSIRPDRAKSPLHF	TGTGCCAGCAGTATACGACCGGACAGGGCGAAATCACCCCTCCACTTT
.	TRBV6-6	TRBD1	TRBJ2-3	CASSRQGSDTQYF	TGTGCCAGCAGCCGACAGGGCTCAGATACGCAGTATTTT
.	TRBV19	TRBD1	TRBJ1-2	CASSRARTGGYGYTF	TGTGCCAGTAGTAGAGCCCGGACAGGGGGCTATGGCTACACCTTC
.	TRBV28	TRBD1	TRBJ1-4	CASRWDRGSEKLFF	TGTGCCAGCAGATGGGACAGGGGTTCAGAAAAACTGTTTTTT
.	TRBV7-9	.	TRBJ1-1	CASSFRRGMNTEAFF	TGTGCCAGCAGCTTCCGCCGGGGGATGAACACTGAAGCTTTCTTT
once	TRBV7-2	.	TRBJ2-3	CASSLAVANTQYF	TGTGCCAGCAGCTTAGCCGTAGCGAATACGCAGTATTTT
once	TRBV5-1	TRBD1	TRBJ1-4	CASRTGTTNEKLFF	TGCGCCAGCAGGACAGGGACAACTAATGAAAAACTGTTTTTT
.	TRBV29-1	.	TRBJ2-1	CSVDAFGNEQFF	TGCAGCGTTGACGCCTTCGGCAATGAGCAGTTCTTC
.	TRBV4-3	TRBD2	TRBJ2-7	CASSQDLPHSGRRRDEQYF	TGCGCCAGCAGCCAAGATCTCCCTCATAGCGGGAGACGACGGGACGAGCAGTACTTC
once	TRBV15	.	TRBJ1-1	CATSREFPGPGTEAFF	TGTGCCACCAGCAGAGAATTCCCTGGGCCAGGCACTGAAGCTTTCTTT
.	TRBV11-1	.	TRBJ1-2	CASSQENYGYTF	TGTGCCAGCAGTCAGGAGAACTATGGCTACACCTTC
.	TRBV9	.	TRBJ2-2	CASSVGQGIDTGELFF	TGTGCCAGCAGCGTAGGTCAGGGGATCGACACCGGGGAGCTGTTTTTT
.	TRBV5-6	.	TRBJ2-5	CASSFLTNGRVETQYF	TGTGCCAGCAGCTTTCTGACTAACGGGAGAGTGGAGACCCAGTACTTC
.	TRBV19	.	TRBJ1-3	CASKRAGPF	TGTGCCAGTAAACGGGCGGGACCGTTT
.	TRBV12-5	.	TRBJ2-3	CASGSRLGGTQYF	TGTGCTAGTGGTTCCCGCCTGGGCGGCACGCAGTATTTT
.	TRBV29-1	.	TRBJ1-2	CSVPLESGYTF	TGCAGCGTCCCTTTGGAGTCTGGCTACACCTTC
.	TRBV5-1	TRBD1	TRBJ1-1	CASRQGQNTGAFF	TGCGCCAGCAGACAGGGACAGAACACTGGAGCTTTCTTT
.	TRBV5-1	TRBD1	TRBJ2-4	CASSLGSLSDRRASLLAKNIQYF	TGCGCCAGCAGCTTGGGGTCTTTGTCGGACAGGCGCGCCTCATTACTAGCCAAAAACATTCAGTACTTC
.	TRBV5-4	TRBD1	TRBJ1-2	CASSPRTTGEDGYTF	TGTGCCAGCAGCCCGCGGACGACAGGGGAGGATGGCTACACCTTC
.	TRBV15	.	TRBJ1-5	CATARPNQPQHF	TGTGCCACCGCCAGGCCTAATCAGCCCCAGCATTTT
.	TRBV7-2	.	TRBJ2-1	CASSPQGGALQQEQFF	TGTGCCAGCAGCCCCCAGGGCGGGGCCTTACAGCAGGAGCAGTTCTTC
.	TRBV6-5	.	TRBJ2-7	CASSLGPRSASYEQYF	TGTGCCAGCAGTTTAGGACCCCGGTCCGCCTCCTACGAGCAGTACTTC
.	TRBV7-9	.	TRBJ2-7	CASSLEGTSYEQYF	TGTGCCAGCAGCTTAGAAGGCACCTCCTACGAGCAGTACTTC
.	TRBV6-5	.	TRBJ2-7	CASSATANSYEQYF	TGTGCCAGCAGTGCGACCGCAAACTCCTACGAGCAGTACTTC
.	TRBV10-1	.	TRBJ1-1	CATSQGGNTEAFF	TGCGCCACCTCCCAGGGAGGGAACACTGAAGCTTTCTTT
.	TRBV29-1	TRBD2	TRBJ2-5	CSVDSGGVLQTQYF	TGCAGCGTTGATTCTGGGGGGGTCCTTCAGACCCAGTACTTC
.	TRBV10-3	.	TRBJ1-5	CAISESGPNSNQPQHF	TGTGCCATCAGTGAGTCAGGACCTAATAGCAATCAGCCCCAGCATTTT
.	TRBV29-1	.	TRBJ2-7	CSVFKGDYYEQYF	TGCAGCGTTTTCAAGGGAGACTACTACGAGCAGTACTTC
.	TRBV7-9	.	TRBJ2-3	CASSLGYTDTRYF	TGTGCCAGCAGCTTAGGCTACACAGATACGCGGTATTTT
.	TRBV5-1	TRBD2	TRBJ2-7	CASRHKTSAYEQYF	TGCGCCAGCAGACATAAGACTAGCGCCTACGAGCAGTACTTC
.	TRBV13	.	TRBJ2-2	CASSQRRQGNTGELFF	TGTGCCAGCAGCCAAAGGCGGCAGGGGAACACCGGGGAGCTGTTTTTT